This T cell receptor (beta chain) derives from a study of tissue T cells after allogeneic stem cell transplantation. Turning to this clone: All gene names here are mouse names. The DNA ends 1 residue before the CDR3 does, and the rest of the CDR3 is filled in from the germline J gene.

Sample time point: mouse harvest day 7 after allogeneic transplant. Tail vein injection delivered 10^7 T-cell-depleted bone marrow cells and 10^6 splenic CD5+ T cells. The CDR3 is made up of 14 amino acids. V was shortened by 2 bases and J by 0 bases, with 7 bases between the two germline ends. Germline V lookup: CDR1 KGHPV, CDR2 FQNQEV (reference sequence). TCRdb's table, derived via immunoSEQ multiplex PCR, lists solely in-frame clones and lacks some. The sample holds some 6,700 clones; 40% to 55% are singletons and the top ten take around 7%. This chain connects TRBV26 to TRBJ1-2, with D unresolved. The TCR sequence derives from a female BALB/c mouse given C57BL/6 T cells with graft-versus-host disease after an allogeneic hematopoietic cell transplant. Sequenced material: gut tissue. CDR3 sequence reads: CASSLAGPNSDYTF. The covered CDR3 bases are TGTGCCAGCAGTCTGGCGGGCCCAAACTCCGACTACACC. Together with reference TRBV26 and TRBJ1-2, the CDR3 gives the full variable domain: NSKVIQTPRYLVKGQGQKAKMRCIPEKGHPVVFWYQQNKNNEFKFLINFQNQEVLQQIDMTEKRFSAECPSNSPCSLEIQSSEAGDSALYLCASSLAGPNSDYTFGSGTRLLVI.